Listed below are T cell receptor beta chains from one sample, sequenced in a study of blood T cell repertoires in COVID-19. TCRdb's table, derived via immunoSEQ multiplex PCR, lists solely in-frame clones and lacks some. The repertoire holds 200,000 to 300,000 clones, with around nine tenths as singletons. Source material: peripheral blood. All receptors derive from a young man with COVID-19, enrolled during active disease. Each CDR3 is given with its conserved first and last residue. A D gene is named only where the DNA matches it firmly. The size entry is marked missing in some rows and otherwise reads once, few, many or a size class.

J: TRBJ1-3; D: .; size: .; V: TRBV6-1; CDR3: CASSGRQTYSGNTIYF; DNA: TGTGCCAGCAGTGGAAGACAGACCTACTCTGGAAACACCATATATTTT
J: TRBJ2-3; D: TRBD2; size: .; V: TRBV6-5; CDR3: CASTRRGSSDTQYF; DNA: TGTGCCAGCACTCGGCGGGGGTCATCAGATACGCAGTATTTT
J: TRBJ1-5; D: TRBD1; size: .; V: TRBV15; CDR3: CATSTGQGNQPQHF; DNA: TGTGCCACCAGCACGGGACAGGGCAATCAGCCCCAGCATTTT
J: TRBJ1-6; D: .; size: .; V: TRBV21-1; CDR3: CASSKDRELIVDSPLHF; DNA: TGTGCCAGCAGCAAGGACAGGGAATTAATTGTGGATTCACCCCTCCACTTT
J: TRBJ1-4; D: TRBD1; size: .; V: TRBV5-5; CDR3: CASSTREGAPEKLFF; DNA: TGTGCCAGCAGCACACGTGAGGGGGCGCCCGAAAAACTGTTTTTT
J: TRBJ2-3; D: TRBD2; size: .; V: TRBV3-1/TRBV3-2; CDR3: CASSQALAGTNTDTQYF; DNA: TGTGCCAGCAGCCAAGCACTAGCGGGGACTAACACAGATACGCAGTATTTT
J: TRBJ2-1; D: TRBD2; size: .; V: TRBV4-2; CDR3: CASSQESLAGAITYNEQFF; DNA: TGTGCCAGCAGCCAAGAATCACTAGCGGGGGCCATCACCTACAATGAGCAGTTCTTC
J: TRBJ2-1; D: .; size: .; V: TRBV10-3; CDR3: CAIGGGGYNEQFF; DNA: TGTGCCATCGGCGGGGGCGGATACAATGAGCAGTTCTTC
J: TRBJ1-1; D: .; size: once; V: TRBV10-3; CDR3: CAIGADPNTEAFF; DNA: TGTGCCATCGGGGCGGACCCGAACACTGAAGCTTTCTTT
J: TRBJ2-1; D: .; size: .; V: TRBV12-3/TRBV12-4; CDR3: CASSLRYYGEQFF; DNA: TGTGCCAGCAGTTTAAGATATTACGGTGAGCAGTTCTTC
J: TRBJ2-3; D: TRBD1; size: once; V: TRBV29-1; CDR3: CSVEILTHGTGLPRTQYF; DNA: TGCAGCGTTGAAATCCTTACACACGGGACAGGGCTCCCCCGTACGCAGTATTTT
J: TRBJ1-6; D: TRBD1; size: once; V: TRBV7-2; CDR3: CASSLGTGAFVPLHF; DNA: TGTGCCAGCAGCTTAGGAACAGGGGCCTTTGTGCCCCTCCACTTT
J: TRBJ2-6; D: .; size: .; V: TRBV6-2/TRBV6-3; CDR3: CASSYSGRGTGANVLTF; DNA: TGTGCCAGCAGTTACAGTGGGCGGGGGACAGGGGCCAACGTCCTGACTTTC
J: TRBJ2-2; D: .; size: few; V: TRBV10-2; CDR3: CATRKAGVNTGELFF; DNA: TGCGCCACCAGAAAGGCAGGGGTTAACACCGGGGAGCTGTTTTTT
J: TRBJ1-6; D: TRBD1; size: .; V: TRBV19; CDR3: CASSLDRVYSPLHF; DNA: TGTGCCAGTAGTTTGGACAGGGTTTATTCACCCCTCCACTTT
J: TRBJ2-3; D: .; size: .; V: TRBV6-1; CDR3: CASSDKRAGPSTDTQYF; DNA: TGTGCCAGCAGTGATAAGCGGGCAGGGCCTAGCACAGATACGCAGTATTTT
J: TRBJ1-3; D: .; size: .; V: TRBV21-1; CDR3: CASSKVNRGGAGNTIYF; DNA: TGTGCCAGCAGCAAAGTAAATCGGGGTGGGGCTGGAAACACCATATATTTT
J: TRBJ2-5; D: TRBD2; size: .; V: TRBV15; CDR3: CATREGGGETQYF; DNA: TGTGCCACCCGGGAGGGTGGAGGGGAGACCCAGTACTTC
J: TRBJ1-6; D: .; size: .; V: TRBV2; CDR3: CASSEELGASPLHF; DNA: TGTGCCAGCAGTGAAGAGCTGGGCGCTTCACCCCTCCACTTT
J: TRBJ1-1; D: .; size: .; V: TRBV6-5; CDR3: CASSYSEGWGNTEAFF; DNA: TGTGCCAGCAGTTACTCGGAGGGGTGGGGGAACACTGAAGCTTTCTTT
J: TRBJ2-2; D: .; size: .; V: TRBV4-1; CDR3: CASSQMVDSVAGELFF; DNA: TGCGCCAGCAGCCAAATGGTCGACAGCGTCGCCGGGGAGCTGTTTTTT
J: TRBJ2-5; D: .; size: .; V: TRBV3-1/TRBV3-2; CDR3: CAIGQFQETQYF; DNA: TGTGCCATTGGACAATTCCAAGAGACCCAGTACTTC
J: TRBJ2-7; D: .; size: once; V: TRBV7-9; CDR3: CASRPDGDYEQYF; DNA: TGTGCCAGCAGACCCGACGGAGACTACGAGCAGTACTTC
J: TRBJ1-2; D: TRBD1; size: .; V: TRBV24-1; CDR3: CATSDRQGHGYTF; DNA: TGTGCCACCAGTGATCGACAGGGACATGGCTACACCTTC
J: TRBJ2-5; D: .; size: .; V: TRBV12-5; CDR3: CASGLPPGEETQYF; DNA: TGTGCTAGTGGTTTGCCGCCAGGGGAAGAGACCCAGTACTTC
J: TRBJ1-5; D: TRBD1; size: .; V: TRBV5-6; CDR3: CASSYNRGHQPQHF; DNA: TGTGCCAGCAGCTACAACAGGGGGCACCAGCCCCAGCATTTT
J: TRBJ2-3; D: .; size: .; V: TRBV5-1; CDR3: CASRIRGPSGTDTQYF; DNA: TGCGCCAGCAGAATCCGAGGGCCAAGCGGCACAGATACGCAGTATTTT
J: TRBJ2-3; D: .; size: .; V: TRBV6-1; CDR3: CASSDGWRAGADTQYF; DNA: TGTGCCAGCAGTGACGGTTGGAGGGCCGGGGCAGATACGCAGTATTTT
J: TRBJ1-5; D: TRBD1; size: .; V: TRBV19; CDR3: CATSAGQGNQPQHF; DNA: TGTGCCACCTCGGCGGGACAGGGAAATCAGCCCCAGCATTTT
J: TRBJ1-2; D: TRBD1; size: .; V: TRBV13; CDR3: CASSRGQGISYGYTF; DNA: TGTGCCAGCAGCAGGGGACAGGGGATTTCCTATGGCTACACCTTC
J: TRBJ2-7; D: TRBD2; size: few; V: TRBV9; CDR3: CASSETSGRLWGEQYF; DNA: TGTGCCAGCAGCGAGACTAGCGGGAGACTCTGGGGCGAGCAGTACTTC
J: TRBJ2-1; D: TRBD2; size: .; V: TRBV7-3; CDR3: CASSLGGLALRGEQFF; DNA: TGTGCCAGCAGCTTAGGGGGACTAGCCCTTCGTGGTGAGCAGTTCTTC
J: TRBJ1-1; D: TRBD1; size: .; V: TRBV19; CDR3: CASSSRDRATAFF; DNA: TGTGCCAGTAGTAGCCGGGACAGGGCCACAGCTTTCTTT
J: TRBJ1-1; D: .; size: .; V: TRBV5-1; CDR3: CASSLADPPAEAFF; DNA: TGCGCCAGCAGCTTGGCCGATCCTCCGGCTGAAGCTTTCTTT
J: TRBJ2-7; D: TRBD1; size: .; V: TRBV18; CDR3: CASSPGTGATYEQYF; DNA: TGTGCCAGCTCCCCGGGGACAGGGGCAACCTACGAGCAGTACTTC
J: TRBJ2-5; D: TRBD1; size: .; V: TRBV19; CDR3: CASSWGSGTGAETQYF; DNA: TGTGCCAGTAGTTGGGGTAGTGGGACAGGGGCAGAGACCCAGTACTTC
J: TRBJ1-1; D: .; size: .; V: TRBV14; CDR3: CASSQDRNTEAFF; DNA: TGTGCCAGCAGCCAAGACAGGAACACTGAAGCTTTCTTT
J: TRBJ1-2; D: .; size: .; V: TRBV11-2; CDR3: CASGPGGGANYGYTF; DNA: TGTGCCAGCGGACCTGGTGGGGGGGCCAACTATGGCTACACCTTC
J: TRBJ1-3; D: .; size: .; V: TRBV20-1; CDR3: CSASEFGREASGNTIYF; DNA: TGCAGTGCTAGTGAGTTTGGACGGGAAGCCTCTGGAAACACCATATATTTT
J: TRBJ2-7; D: .; size: .; V: TRBV5-4; CDR3: CASSFDRSSYEQYF; DNA: TGTGCCAGCAGTTTTGACAGGAGCTCCTACGAGCAGTACTTC
J: TRBJ1-4; D: .; size: .; V: TRBV18; CDR3: CASSPVAGTTNEKLFF; DNA: TGTGCCAGCTCACCAGTCGCCGGGACAACTAATGAAAAACTGTTTTTT
J: TRBJ2-7; D: TRBD1; size: .; V: TRBV19; CDR3: CASSMGTGYEQYF; DNA: TGTGCCAGTAGCATGGGGACAGGGTACGAGCAGTACTTC
J: TRBJ1-3; D: .; size: once; V: TRBV19; CDR3: CASRETGSSGNTIYF; DNA: TGTGCCAGTAGGGAGACAGGCAGCTCTGGAAACACCATATATTTT